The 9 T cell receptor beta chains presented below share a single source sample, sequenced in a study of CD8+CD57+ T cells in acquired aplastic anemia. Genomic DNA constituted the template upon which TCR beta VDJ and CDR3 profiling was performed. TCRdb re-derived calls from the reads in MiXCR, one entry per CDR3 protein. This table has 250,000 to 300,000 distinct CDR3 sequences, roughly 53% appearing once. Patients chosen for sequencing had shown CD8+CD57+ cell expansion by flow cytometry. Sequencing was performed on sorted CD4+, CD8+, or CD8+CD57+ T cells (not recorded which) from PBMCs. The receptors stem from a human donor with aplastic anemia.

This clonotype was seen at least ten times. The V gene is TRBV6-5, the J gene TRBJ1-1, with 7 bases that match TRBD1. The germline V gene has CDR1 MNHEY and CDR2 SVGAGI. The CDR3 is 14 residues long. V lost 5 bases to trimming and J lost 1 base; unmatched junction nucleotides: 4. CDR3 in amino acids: CASSKRDRNTEAFF. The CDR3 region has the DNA TGTGCCAGCAGTAAACGGGACAGGAACACTGAAGCTTTCTTT.

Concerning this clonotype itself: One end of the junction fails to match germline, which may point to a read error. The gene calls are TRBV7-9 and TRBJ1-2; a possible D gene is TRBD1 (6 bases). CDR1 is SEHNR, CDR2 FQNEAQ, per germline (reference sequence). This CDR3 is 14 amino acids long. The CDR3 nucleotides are TGTGCCAGCAGCTTTACAGGGAAGGGGTATGGCAACACCTTC. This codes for CASSFTGKGYGNTF.

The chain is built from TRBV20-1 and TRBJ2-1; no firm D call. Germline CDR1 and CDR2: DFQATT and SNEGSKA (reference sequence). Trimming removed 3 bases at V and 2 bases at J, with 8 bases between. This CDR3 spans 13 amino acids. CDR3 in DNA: TGCAGTGCTAGCATTCCGGCCTACAATGAGCAGTTCTTC. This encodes CSASIPAYNEQFF.

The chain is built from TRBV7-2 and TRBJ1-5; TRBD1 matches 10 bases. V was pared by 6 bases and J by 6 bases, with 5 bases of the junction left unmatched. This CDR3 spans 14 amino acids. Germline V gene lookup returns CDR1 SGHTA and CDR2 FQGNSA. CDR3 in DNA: TGTGCCAGCAGTCGGGACAGGGGATTTCAGCCCCAGCATTTT. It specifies CASSRDRGFQPQHF.

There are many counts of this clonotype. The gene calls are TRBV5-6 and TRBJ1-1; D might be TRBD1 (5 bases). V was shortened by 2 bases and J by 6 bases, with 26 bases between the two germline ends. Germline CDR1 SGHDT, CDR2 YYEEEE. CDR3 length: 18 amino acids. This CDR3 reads CASSFGGMRGPSISEAFF. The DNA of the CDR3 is TGTGCCAGCAGCTTCGGGGGTATGAGGGGCCCTTCCATCTCTGAAGCTTTCTTT.

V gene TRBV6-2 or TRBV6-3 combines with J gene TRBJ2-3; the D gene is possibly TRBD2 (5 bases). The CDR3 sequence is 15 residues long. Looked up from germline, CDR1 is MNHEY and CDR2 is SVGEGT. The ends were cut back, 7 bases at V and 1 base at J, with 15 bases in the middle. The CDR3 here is CASNSREPGTDTQYF. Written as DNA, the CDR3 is TGTGCCAGCAACAGTCGGGAACCGGGCACAGATACGCAGTATTTT.

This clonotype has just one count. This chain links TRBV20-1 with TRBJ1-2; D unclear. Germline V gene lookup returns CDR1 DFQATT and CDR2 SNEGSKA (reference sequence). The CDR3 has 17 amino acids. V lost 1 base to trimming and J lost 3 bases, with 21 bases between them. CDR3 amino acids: CSARVSIKRMEDYGYTF. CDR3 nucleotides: TGCAGTGCTAGAGTGAGTATCAAAAGGATGGAGGACTATGGCTACACCTTC.

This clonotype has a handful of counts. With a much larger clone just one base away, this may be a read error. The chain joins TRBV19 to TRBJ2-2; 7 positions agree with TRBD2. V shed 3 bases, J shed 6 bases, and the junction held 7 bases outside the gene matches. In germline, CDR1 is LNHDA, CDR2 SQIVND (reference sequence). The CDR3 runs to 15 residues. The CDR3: CASSMGGIDPGELFF. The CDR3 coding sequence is TGTGCCAGTAGTATGGGAGGGATTGATCCCGGGGAGCTGTTTTTT.

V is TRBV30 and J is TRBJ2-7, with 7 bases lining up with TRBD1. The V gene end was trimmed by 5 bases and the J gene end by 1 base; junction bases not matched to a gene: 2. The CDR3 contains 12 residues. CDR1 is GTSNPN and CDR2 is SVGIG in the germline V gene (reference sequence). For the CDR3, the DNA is TGTGCCTGGGGGGACAGTTCCTACGAGCAGTACTTC. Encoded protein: CAWGDSSYEQYF.